This T cell receptor (beta chain) was sequenced during a study of blood T cell repertoires in COVID-19. Libraries were prepared by immunoSEQ multiplex PCR; TCRdb keeps only in-frame clonotypes and omits some of them. There are a few hundred thousand clones in the sample; around 92% occur only once, and under 7.5% lies in the top ten. The sample comprised peripheral blood. The receptor was isolated from a man between 18 and 35 years old who had recovered from COVID-19.

The CDR3 DNA follows: TGCAGTGCTAGTGCTCCTAGCGGAACCTACGAGCAGTACTTC. It specifies CSASAPSGTYEQYF. The chain links TRBV20-1 to TRBJ2-7; TRBD2 matches at 7 bases. This CDR3 has 14 residues. CDR1 is DFQATT and CDR2 is SNEGSKA in the germline V gene (reference sequence). With V trimmed by 3 bases and J by 2 bases, 7 bases remained unmatched.